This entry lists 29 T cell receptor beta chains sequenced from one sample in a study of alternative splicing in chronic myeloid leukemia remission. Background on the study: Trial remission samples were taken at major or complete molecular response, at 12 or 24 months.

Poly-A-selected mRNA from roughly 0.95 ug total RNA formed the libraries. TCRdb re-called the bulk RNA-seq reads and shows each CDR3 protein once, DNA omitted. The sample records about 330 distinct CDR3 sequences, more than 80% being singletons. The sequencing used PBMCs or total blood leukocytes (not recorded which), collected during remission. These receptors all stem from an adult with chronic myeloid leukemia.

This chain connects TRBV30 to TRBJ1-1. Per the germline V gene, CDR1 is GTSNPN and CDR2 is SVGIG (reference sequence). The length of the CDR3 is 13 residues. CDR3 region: CAWSEGLNTEAFF.

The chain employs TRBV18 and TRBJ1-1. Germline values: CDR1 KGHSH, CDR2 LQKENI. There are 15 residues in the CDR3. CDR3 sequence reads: CASSPRGGWNTEAFF.

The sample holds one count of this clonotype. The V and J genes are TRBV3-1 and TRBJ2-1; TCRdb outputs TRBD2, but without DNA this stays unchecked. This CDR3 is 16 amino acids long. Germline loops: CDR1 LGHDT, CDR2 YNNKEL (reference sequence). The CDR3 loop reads CASSQDKGASGNEQFF.

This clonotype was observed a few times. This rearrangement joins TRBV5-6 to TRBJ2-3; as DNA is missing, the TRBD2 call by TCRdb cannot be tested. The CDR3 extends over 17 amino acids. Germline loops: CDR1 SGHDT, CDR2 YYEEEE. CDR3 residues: CASSLKGGWHYTDTQYF.

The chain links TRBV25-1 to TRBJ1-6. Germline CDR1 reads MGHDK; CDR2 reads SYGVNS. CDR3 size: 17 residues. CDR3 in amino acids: CASSDWGGQGANSPLHF.

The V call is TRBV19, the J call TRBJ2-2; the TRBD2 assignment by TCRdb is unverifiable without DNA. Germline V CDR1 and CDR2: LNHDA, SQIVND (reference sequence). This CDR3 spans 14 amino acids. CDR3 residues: CATRSQGSAGELFF.

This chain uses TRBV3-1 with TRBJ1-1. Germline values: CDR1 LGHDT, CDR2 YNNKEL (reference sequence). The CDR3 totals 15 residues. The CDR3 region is CASSQDGSLNTEAFF.

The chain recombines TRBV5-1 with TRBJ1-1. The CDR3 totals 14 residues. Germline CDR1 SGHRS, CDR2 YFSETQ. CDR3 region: CASSPDLTGGEAFF.

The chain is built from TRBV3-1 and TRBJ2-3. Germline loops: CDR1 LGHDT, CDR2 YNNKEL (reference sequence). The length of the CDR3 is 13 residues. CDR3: CASSQLITDTQYF.

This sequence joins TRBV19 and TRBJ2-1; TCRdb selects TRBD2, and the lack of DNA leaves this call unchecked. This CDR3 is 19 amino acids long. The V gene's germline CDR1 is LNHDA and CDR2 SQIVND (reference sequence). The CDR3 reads CASSIGGRQVHASYNEQFF.

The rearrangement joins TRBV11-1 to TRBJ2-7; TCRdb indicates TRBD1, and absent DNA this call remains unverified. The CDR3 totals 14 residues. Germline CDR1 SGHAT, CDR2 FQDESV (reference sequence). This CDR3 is CASSPGAKTYEQYF.

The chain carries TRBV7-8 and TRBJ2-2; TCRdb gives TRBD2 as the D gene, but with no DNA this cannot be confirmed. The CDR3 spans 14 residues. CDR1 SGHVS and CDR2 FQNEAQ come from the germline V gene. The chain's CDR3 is CASRVNANTGELFF.

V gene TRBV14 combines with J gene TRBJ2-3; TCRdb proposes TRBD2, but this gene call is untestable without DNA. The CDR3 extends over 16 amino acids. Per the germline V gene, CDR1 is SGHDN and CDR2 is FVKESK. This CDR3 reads CASSQDRSGHTDTQYF.

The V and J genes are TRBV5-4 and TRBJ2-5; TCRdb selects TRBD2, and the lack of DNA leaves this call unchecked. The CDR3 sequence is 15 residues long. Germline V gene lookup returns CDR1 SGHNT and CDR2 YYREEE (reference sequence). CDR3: CASRMRPGLQETQYF. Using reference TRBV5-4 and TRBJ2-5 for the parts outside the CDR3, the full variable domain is ETGVTQSPTHLIKTRGQQVTLRCSSQSGHNTVSWYQQALGQGPQFIFQYYREEENGRGNFPPRFSGLQFPNYSSELNVNALELDDSALYLCASRMRPGLQETQYFGPGTRLLVL.

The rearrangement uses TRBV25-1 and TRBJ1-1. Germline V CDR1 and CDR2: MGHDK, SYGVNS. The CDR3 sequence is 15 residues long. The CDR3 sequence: CASSESSGGSTEAFF.

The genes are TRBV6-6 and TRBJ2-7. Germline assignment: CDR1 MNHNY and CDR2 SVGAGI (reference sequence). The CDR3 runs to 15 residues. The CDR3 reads CASSSPVAASYEQYF.

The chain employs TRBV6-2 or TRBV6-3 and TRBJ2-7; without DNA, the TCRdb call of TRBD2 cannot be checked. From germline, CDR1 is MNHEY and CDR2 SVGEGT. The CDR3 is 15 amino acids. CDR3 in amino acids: CASSYSPSGMYEQYF.

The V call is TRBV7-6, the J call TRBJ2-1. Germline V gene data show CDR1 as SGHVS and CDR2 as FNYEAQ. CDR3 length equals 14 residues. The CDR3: CASSLENPNNEQFF.

The CDR3 loop is CATSGRNTEAFF. The rearrangement uses TRBV24/OR9-2 and TRBJ1-1. TRBV24/OR9-2 has ORF status, its function being uncertain. The CDR3 runs 12 residues.

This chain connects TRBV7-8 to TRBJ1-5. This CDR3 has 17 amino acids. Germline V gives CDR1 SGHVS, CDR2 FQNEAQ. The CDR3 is CASSSVRFVGDTQPQHF.

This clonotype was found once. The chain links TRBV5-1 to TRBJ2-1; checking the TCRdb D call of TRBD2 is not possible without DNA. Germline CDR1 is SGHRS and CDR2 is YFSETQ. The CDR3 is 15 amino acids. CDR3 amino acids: CASSSGTSGYNEQFF.

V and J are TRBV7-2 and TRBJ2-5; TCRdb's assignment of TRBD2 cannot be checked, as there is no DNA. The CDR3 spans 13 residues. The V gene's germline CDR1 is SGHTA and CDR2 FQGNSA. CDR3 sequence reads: CASTPGGLKTQYF. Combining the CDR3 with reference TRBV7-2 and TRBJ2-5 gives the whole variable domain GAGVSQSPSNKVTEKGKDVELRCDPISGHTALYWYRQSLGQGLEFLIYFQGNSAPDKSGLPSDRFSAERTGGSVSTLTIQRTQQEDSAVYLCASTPGGLKTQYFGPGTRLLVL.

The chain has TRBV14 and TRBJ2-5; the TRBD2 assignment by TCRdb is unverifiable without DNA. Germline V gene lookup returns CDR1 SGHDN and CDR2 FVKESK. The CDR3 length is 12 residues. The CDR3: CASSREWETQYF.

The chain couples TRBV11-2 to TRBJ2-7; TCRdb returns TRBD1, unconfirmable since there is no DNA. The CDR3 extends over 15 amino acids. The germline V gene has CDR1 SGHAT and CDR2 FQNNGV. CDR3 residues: CASSTNRGSHYEQYF.

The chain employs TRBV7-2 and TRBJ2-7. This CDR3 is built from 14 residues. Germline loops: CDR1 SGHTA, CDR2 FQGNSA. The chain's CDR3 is CASSQDFSSYEQYF.

The CDR3: CASSLAVTGEAFF. This rearrangement joins TRBV5-1 to TRBJ1-1; TCRdb outputs TRBD1, but without DNA this stays unchecked. Germline V CDR1 and CDR2: SGHRS, YFSETQ. This CDR3 region has 13 residues.

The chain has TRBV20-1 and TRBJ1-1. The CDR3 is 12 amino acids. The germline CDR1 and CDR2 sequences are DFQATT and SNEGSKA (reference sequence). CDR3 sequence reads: CSARKTNTEAFF.

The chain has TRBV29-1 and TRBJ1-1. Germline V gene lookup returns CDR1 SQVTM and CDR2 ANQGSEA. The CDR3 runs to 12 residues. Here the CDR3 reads CSVGQMNTEAFF.

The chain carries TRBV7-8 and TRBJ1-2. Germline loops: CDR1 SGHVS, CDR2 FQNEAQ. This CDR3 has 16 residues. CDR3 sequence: CASSFLTGTANYGYTF. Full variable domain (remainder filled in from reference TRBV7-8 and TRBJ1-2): GAGVSQSPRYKVAKRGQDVALRCDPISGHVSLFWYQQALGQGPEFLTYFQNEAQLDKSGLPSDRFFAERPEGSVSTLKIQRTQQEDSAVYLCASSFLTGTANYGYTFGSGTRLTVV.